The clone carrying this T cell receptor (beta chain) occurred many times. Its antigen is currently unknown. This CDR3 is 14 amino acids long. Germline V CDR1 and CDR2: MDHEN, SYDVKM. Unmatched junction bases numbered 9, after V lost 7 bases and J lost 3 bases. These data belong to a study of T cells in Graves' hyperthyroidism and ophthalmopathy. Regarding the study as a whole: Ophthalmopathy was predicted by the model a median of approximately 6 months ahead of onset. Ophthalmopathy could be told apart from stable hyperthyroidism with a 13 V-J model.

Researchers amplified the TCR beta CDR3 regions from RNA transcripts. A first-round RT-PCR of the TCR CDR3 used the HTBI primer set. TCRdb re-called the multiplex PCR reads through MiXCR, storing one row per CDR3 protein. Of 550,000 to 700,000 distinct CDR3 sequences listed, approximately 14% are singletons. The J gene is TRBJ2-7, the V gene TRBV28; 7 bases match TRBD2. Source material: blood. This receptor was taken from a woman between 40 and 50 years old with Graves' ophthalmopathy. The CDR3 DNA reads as TGTGCCAGCACCCGAGCGGGAAATCGCTACGAGCAGTACTTC. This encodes CASTRAGNRYEQYF.